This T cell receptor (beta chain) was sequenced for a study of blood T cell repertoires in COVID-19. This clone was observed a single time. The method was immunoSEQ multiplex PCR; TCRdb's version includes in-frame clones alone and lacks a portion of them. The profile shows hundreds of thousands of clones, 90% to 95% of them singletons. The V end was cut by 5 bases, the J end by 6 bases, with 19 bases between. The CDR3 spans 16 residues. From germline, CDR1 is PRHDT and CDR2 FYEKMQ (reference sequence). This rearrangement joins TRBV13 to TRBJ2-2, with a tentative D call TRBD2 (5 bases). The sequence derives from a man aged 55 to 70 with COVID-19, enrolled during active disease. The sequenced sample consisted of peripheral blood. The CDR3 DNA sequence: TGTGCCAGCAGCCCTATTGCGTCAGCGGTCCCCGGGGAGCTGTTTTTT. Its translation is CASSPIASAVPGELFF.